The rows below give T cell receptor beta chains drawn from one sample of a study of regulatory T cells in long-lasting Graves disease. TCRdb passed the multiplex PCR reads through MiXCR, listing each CDR3 protein once. The top ten hold roughly 7.7% of the sample, which has fewer than 550,000 distinct CDR3 sequences, around a fifth seen once. Here the sequenced sample was peripheral blood mononuclear cells (PBMCs), taken when the disease was refractory, from a patient treated with antithyroid drugs. These receptors all come from a female donor with Graves disease. CDR3s include the opening cysteine and the closing phenylalanine or tryptophan. The D gene is left open where the match is weak. Size tells how often a clone was seen (once, few, many) or the class of an expanded clone, and some rows leave it out.

abundance	len	v_gene	d_gene	j_gene	CDR3nt	CDR3aa
many	16	TRBV24-1	-	TRBJ1-5	TGTGCCACCAGTGACAACTTCGCAGGTCGCAATCAGCCCCAGCATTTT	CATSDNFAGRNQPQHF
few	15	TRBV12-3/TRBV12-4	TRBD1	TRBJ1-5	TGTGCCAGCAGCATCGGGACAGGGACAAATCAGCCCCAGCATTTT	CASSIGTGTNQPQHF
many	17	TRBV6-2/TRBV6-3	-	TRBJ2-7	TGTGCCAGCAGAACCCGCTGGACGGCTCATAGCTCCTACGAGCAGTACTTC	CASRTRWTAHSSYEQYF
many	20	TRBV5-1	TRBD2	TRBJ2-6	TGCGCCAGCAGCTTGCAAGTGGGACTAGCGGGAGTCCCTGGGGCCAACGTCCTGACTTTC	CASSLQVGLAGVPGANVLTF
-	12	TRBV11-2	-	TRBJ1-1	TGTGCCAGCAGCTTAGACAAGCCTGAAGCTTTCTTT	CASSLDKPEAFF
many	14	TRBV28	-	TRBJ1-5	TGTGCCAGCAGTGCCGTCGGTGACCATCAGCCCCAGCATTTT	CASSAVGDHQPQHF
many	16	TRBV11-2	TRBD1	TRBJ2-7	TGTGCCAGCAGCTCCTCCGGACAGGGAAGCTCCTACGAGCAGTACTTC	CASSSSGQGSSYEQYF
many	13	TRBV20-1	-	TRBJ2-5	TGCAGTGCTAGGGGACCGTACCAAGAGACCCAGTACTTC	CSARGPYQETQYF
-	14	TRBV6-1	TRBD1	TRBJ1-5	TGTGCCAGCAGCTTACAGGGGGCTCAACAGCCCCAGCATTTT	CASSLQGAQQPQHF
-	14	TRBV5-6	TRBD1	TRBJ1-5	TGTGCCAGCAGCTCGTACACAGGGGGTCAGCCCCAGCATTTT	CASSSYTGGQPQHF
many	13	TRBV12-3/TRBV12-4	-	TRBJ2-2	TGTGCCAGCACACTCAGTTTCACCGGGGAGCTGTTTTTT	CASTLSFTGELFF
-	15	TRBV4-1	-	TRBJ1-2	TGCGCCAGCAGCCACCCCGTGAGGCGCAACTATGGCTACACCTTC	CASSHPVRRNYGYTF
-	17	TRBV19	-	TRBJ2-3	TGTGCCAGTAAGAGCGGGTTCGCGGCAGGGGGCACAGATACGCAGTATTTT	CASKSGFAAGGTDTQYF
-	14	TRBV4-2	-	TRBJ1-5	TGTGCCAGCAGCCTCCGACAGACTGATCAGCCCCAGCATTTT	CASSLRQTDQPQHF
-	13	TRBV29-1	-	TRBJ1-1	TGCAGCGTTGCTGCTGACAGGAACACTGAAGCTTTCTTT	CSVAADRNTEAFF
few	12	TRBV29-1	-	TRBJ1-2	TGCAGCGTGTACAGGGTCGAGGGTGGCTACACCTTC	CSVYRVEGGYTF
-	14	TRBV7-9	-	TRBJ2-1	TGTGCCAGCAGCTCCGACACGACCGTCAATGAGCAGTTCTTC	CASSSDTTVNEQFF
few	15	TRBV14	-	TRBJ2-5	TGTGCCAGCAGCCAATTGGAACGAAGTAAAGAGACCCAGTACTTC	CASSQLERSKETQYF
-	14	TRBV19	-	TRBJ1-1	-	CASTSVGRGTLTFF
few	16	TRBV4-1	TRBD1	TRBJ1-4	TGCGCCAGCAGAAAACTTAGATCCGGGACAGAAGAAAAACTGTTTTTT	CASRKLRSGTEEKLFF
-	17	TRBV7-2	-	TRBJ1-3	TGTGCCAGCAGCTTAGGCGTTCCGAGCCCCCGGAGGGACACCATATATTTT	CASSLGVPSPRRDTIYF
many	11	TRBV6-1	-	TRBJ2-7	TGTGCCAGCAGTGAAGTACCCGAAGAGTACTTC	CASSEVPEEYF
-	17	TRBV9	-	TRBJ2-2	TGTGCCAGCAGTCTGGGAGTTGCGGGGATTAACACCGGGGAGCTGTTTTTT	CASSLGVAGINTGELFF
many	15	TRBV6-1	TRBD2	TRBJ2-7	TGTGCCAGCAGGGGTAGCGGGGGGTCTATCTACGAGCAGTACTTC	CASRGSGGSIYEQYF
-	14	TRBV5-5	-	TRBJ2-3	TGTGCCAGCAGCTTGGGTCCCGGCGCAGATACGCAGTATTTT	CASSLGPGADTQYF
many	13	TRBV28	-	TRBJ1-2	TGTGCCAGCAGCCTCACGGTGTGGGATGGCTACACCTTC	CASSLTVWDGYTF
-	16	TRBV20-1	-	TRBJ2-2	TGCAGTGCTAGAGATCACGTGGGCGCGAACACCGGGGAGCTGTTTTTT	CSARDHVGANTGELFF
many	11	TRBV28	-	TRBJ1-1	TGTGCCAGCAGTTTTGAGACTGAAGCTTTCTTT	CASSFETEAFF
once	14	TRBV20-1	-	TRBJ2-3	TGCAGTGCTAGAGATACTGGAAGCACAGATACGCAGTATTTT	CSARDTGSTDTQYF
many	16	TRBV11-2	-	TRBJ1-1	TGTGCCAGCAGCTCACTGACAGGACGCGCACTCACTGAAGCTTTCTTT	CASSSLTGRALTEAFF
-	13	TRBV7-2	-	TRBJ1-4	TGTGCCAGCAGCTTAGCGGTTACCGAAAAACTGTTTTTT	CASSLAVTEKLFF
-	14	TRBV5-5	TRBD1	TRBJ2-7	TGTGCCAGCAGCTCCTGGACAGGGCTGGACGAGCAGTACTTC	CASSSWTGLDEQYF
many	14	TRBV28	TRBD1	TRBJ2-7	TGTGCCAGCAGGAGCCGGGACAGGAGTCACGAGCAGTACTTC	CASRSRDRSHEQYF
many	14	TRBV12-3/TRBV12-4	-	TRBJ1-5	TGTGCCAGCAGATCCCCAGGGGCTGGGCAGCCCCAGCATTTT	CASRSPGAGQPQHF
many	15	TRBV6-2/TRBV6-3	-	TRBJ1-4	TGTGCCAGCAGTGAACAAGCGGGGGAGGGTGAAAAACTGTTTTTT	CASSEQAGEGEKLFF
many	13	TRBV28	-	TRBJ1-1	TGTGCCAGCGGTACGGTCCGGAACACTGAAGCTTTCTTT	CASGTVRNTEAFF
many	19	TRBV27	-	TRBJ2-6	TGTGCCAGCAGTTTATACGCAGAACCTTCAGACTCTGGGGCCAACGTCCTGACTTTC	CASSLYAEPSDSGANVLTF
many	11	TRBV6-1	-	TRBJ1-2	TGTGCCAGCAAGGGTGAGAGTGGCTACACCTTC	CASKGESGYTF
few	16	TRBV6-1	TRBD1	TRBJ2-2	TGTGCCAGCAGATCCTTGGACAGGGAGTTCACCGGGGAGCTGTTTTTT	CASRSLDREFTGELFF
-	15	TRBV5-1	TRBD1	TRBJ2-1	TGCGCCAGCAGCTCCGTACTGACAGGGGAGGATGAGCAGTTCTTC	CASSSVLTGEDEQFF
few	13	TRBV29-1	-	TRBJ2-5	TGCAGCGGGACCTGGGCAGTCGGAGAGACCCAGTACTTC	CSGTWAVGETQYF
many	15	TRBV24-1	-	TRBJ1-5	TGTGCCACCAGTGATCCAGGGTCGCCGGGTCAGCCCCAGCATTTT	CATSDPGSPGQPQHF
few	13	TRBV30	-	TRBJ2-7	TGTGCCTGGAGTGACGGGACTGGGTACGAGCAGTACTTC	CAWSDGTGYEQYF
few	11	TRBV7-2	-	TRBJ2-7	TGTGCCAGCAGCTACAGGACCGAGCAGTACTTC	CASSYRTEQYF
-	18	TRBV28	TRBD2	TRBJ2-5	TGTGCCAGCAGCCCCGGGACTAGCGGGGGCTTGCACCAAGAGACCCAGTACTTC	CASSPGTSGGLHQETQYF
many	13	TRBV2	-	TRBJ1-1	TGTGCCAGCAGTGAAACCATATACACTGAAGCTTTCTTT	CASSETIYTEAFF
-	16	TRBV5-1	TRBD2	TRBJ2-1	TGCGCCAGCAGCCACGCTAGCGGGATTGGGGACAATGAGCAGTTCTTC	CASSHASGIGDNEQFF
many	15	TRBV10-1	TRBD1	TRBJ1-1	TGCGCCAGCCGAGAGGACAGGACCATGAACACTGAAGCTTTCTTT	CASREDRTMNTEAFF
-	13	TRBV19	-	TRBJ2-5	TGTGCCAGTTTCGACTCCGCCCAAGAGACCCAGTACTTC	CASFDSAQETQYF
few	13	TRBV12-5	-	TRBJ1-1	TGTGCTAGTGGTTTGCTGTTGAACACTGAAGCTTTCTTT	CASGLLLNTEAFF
many	13	TRBV24-1	-	TRBJ2-5	TGTGCCACCAGTGATGGAGCGGGAGAGACCCAGTACTTC	CATSDGAGETQYF
-	15	TRBV12-3/TRBV12-4	-	TRBJ2-2	TGTGCCAGCAGTTTAACGCGGCGGGACACCGGGGAGCTGTTTTTT	CASSLTRRDTGELFF
few	15	TRBV6-2/TRBV6-3	-	TRBJ2-6	TGTGCCAGCAGTTTGGTGGCATCTGGGGCCAACGTCCTGACTTTC	CASSLVASGANVLTF
-	15	TRBV6-5	TRBD1	TRBJ2-5	TGTGCCAGCAGTTCGGTGACAGGGGGCCGCGGGACCCAGTACTTC	CASSSVTGGRGTQYF
many	13	TRBV28	-	TRBJ1-1	TGTGCCAGCTCAAACAGGGTCGGCACTGAAGCTTTCTTT	CASSNRVGTEAFF
few	17	TRBV12-5	-	TRBJ1-3	TGTGCTAGTGGCTCTATACGGGGATCGTTCTCTGGAAACACCATATATTTT	CASGSIRGSFSGNTIYF
-	18	TRBV6-1	TRBD1	TRBJ1-5	TGTGCCAGCAGGCCCGGGACAGGCCAGGTAAGGGGCAATCAGCCCCAGCATTTT	CASRPGTGQVRGNQPQHF
many	12	TRBV20-1	-	TRBJ1-2	TGCAGTGCTAGACAGGCGACATATGGCTACACCTTC	CSARQATYGYTF
few	11	TRBV7-2	TRBD1	TRBJ2-5	TGTGCCACGGCAGGGGGCGGGACCCAGTACTTC	CATAGGGTQYF